What follows are 15 T cell receptor beta chains derived from one specimen sequenced in a study of blood T cell repertoires in COVID-19 (dated by TCRdb to 2019 to 2021). The library was built by means of the immunoSEQ multiplex PCR assay. What TCRdb holds here is the immuneACCESS table cut down to in-frame rearrangements. Part of the clones is not present; checked against another copy, under half of the missing clones reflect an unresolved V gene, and the others are unexplained. The sample has 540,000 or so clones on record, approximately 88% of them singletons. Under 8.5% of the sample is in the top ten clones. The sample was peripheral blood. Every receptor here comes from a woman aged 45-65 years with COVID-19, enrolled during active disease.

V usage is TRBV28 and J usage is TRBJ2-5; D is perhaps TRBD1 (5 bases). This CDR3 spans 12 amino acids. Trimming took off 11 bases at V and 5 bases at J, with 15 bases between the two ends. In germline, CDR1 is MDHEN, CDR2 SYDVKM. DNA for the CDR3: TGTGCCTCCTCCAGGTCAGGGGAGACCCAGTACTTC. This gives the protein CASSRSGETQYF.

Remarks on this clone: This sample includes further DNA sequences coding for the same CDR3. V is TRBV12-3 or TRBV12-4 and J is TRBJ1-2; D is possibly TRBD1 (5 bases). The CDR3 sequence is 12 residues long. Trimming took 3 bases from V and 8 from J, leaving 10 bases between them. The CDR3: CASSFGGGGYTF. In DNA, the CDR3 is TGTGCCAGCAGTTTTGGGGGGGGAGGCTACACCTTC.

The chain combines TRBV29-1 with TRBJ1-1, with a tentative D call TRBD1 (5 bases). Trimming removed 2 bases from V and 9 bases from J, with 10 bases in between. The CDR3 length is 11 residues. The germline V gene encodes CDR1 SQVTM and CDR2 ANQGSEA. The CDR3 spells CSVEKTAQAFF. The CDR3 DNA reads TGCAGCGTTGAAAAGACAGCCCAAGCTTTCTTT.

V gene TRBV7-8 combines with J gene TRBJ1-1, with TRBD1 matching 9 bases. The CDR3 has 18 amino acids. Germline CDR1 and CDR2: SGHVS and FQNEAQ. After removal of 5 bases from V and 1 base from J, the junction contained 14 bases not matched to a gene. This CDR3 reads CASSPNYRGRVENTEAFF. The CDR3, as DNA: TGTGCCAGCAGCCCGAACTACAGGGGGCGAGTTGAGAACACTGAAGCTTTCTTT.

This chain uses TRBV5-1 with TRBJ2-1, with TRBD2 matching over 9 bases. Germline lookup yields CDR1 SGHRS and CDR2 YFSETQ. The V segment lost 4 bases and the J segment 8 bases; nucleotides outside the gene matches: 7. The CDR3 covers 14 residues. CDR3 protein: CASSPGTSRDEQFF. DNA for the CDR3: TGCGCCAGCAGCCCCGGGACTAGCAGGGATGAGCAGTTCTTC.

The CDR3: CASNRRDRAGELFF. CDR3 nucleotides: TGTGCCAGCAACCGCCGGGACAGGGCCGGGGAGCTGTTTTTT. This rearrangement joins TRBV6-5 to TRBJ2-2; 9 nucleotides agree with TRBD1. The CDR3 is 14 amino acids. V gave up 7 bases and J gave up 6 bases; unmatched junction bases: 6. Looked up from germline, CDR1 is MNHEY and CDR2 is SVGAGI.

The chain has TRBV27 and TRBJ1-6; 8 bases are a match to TRBD1. J lost 0 bases, V lost 4 bases, and 11 bases had no gene match. The CDR3 contains 19 residues. Looked up from germline, CDR1 is MNHEY and CDR2 is SMNVEV (reference sequence). The CDR3 loop reads CASSSTGDKASSYNSPLHF. For the CDR3, the DNA is TGTGCCAGCAGTTCGACAGGGGACAAGGCTAGCTCCTATAATTCACCCCTCCACTTT.

This sequence joins TRBV18 and TRBJ2-1, with TRBD1 as a possible D gene (6 bases). The length of the CDR3 is 15 residues. V lost 3 bases to trimming and J lost 5 bases, with 14 bases between them. CDR1 and CDR2 (germline): KGHSH, LQKENI. The CDR3 sequence is CASSPAGTNNNEQFF. The CDR3 region has the DNA TGTGCCAGCTCACCCGCCGGGACAAATAACAATGAGCAGTTCTTC. Filled out from reference TRBV18 and TRBJ2-1, the complete variable domain reads NAGVMQNPRHLVRRRGQEARLRCSPMKGHSHVYWYRQLPEEGLKFMVYLQKENIIDESGMPKERFSAEFPKEGPSILRIQQVVRGDSAAYFCASSPAGTNNNEQFFGPGTRLTVL.

Worth noting for this clone: Other nucleotide sequences from this sample produce the same CDR3. The rearrangement uses TRBV30 and TRBJ1-2; 8 bases agree with TRBD1. Germline V gives CDR1 GTSNPN, CDR2 SVGIG (reference sequence). The CDR3 sequence is 11 residues long. J gave up 7 bases and V 3 bases, and 1 base lay outside the gene matches. CDR3 nucleotides: TGTGCCTGGAGGACAGGGGTTGGCTACACCTTC. Its translation is CAWRTGVGYTF.

About this clone: The sample carries other DNA sequences with the same CDR3. The rearrangement links TRBV6-1 to TRBJ1-1; no clear D. CDR1 and CDR2 from the germline V gene are MNHNS and SASEGT. Trimming removed 1 base at V and 1 base at J, with 7 bases between. The CDR3 length is 14 residues. Here the CDR3 reads CASSEVRGNTEAFF. CDR3 sequence (DNA): TGTGCCAGCAGTGAAGTGCGGGGGAACACTGAAGCTTTCTTT.

The rearrangement joins TRBV7-3 to TRBJ2-6; weak D call: TRBD1 (6 bases). The CDR3 length is 15 residues. V shed 2 bases and J shed 2 bases, with 7 bases lying between them. The germline CDR1 and CDR2 sequences are SGHTA and FQGTGA. In DNA, the CDR3 is TGTGCCAGCAGCTTATACAGGGCTGGGGCCAACGTCCTGACTTTC. Its protein product is CASSLYRAGANVLTF.

The chain combines TRBV6-4 with TRBJ2-1; D gene ambiguous. CDR1 and CDR2 (germline): MRHNA, SNTAGT. The V end lost 6 bases, the J end lost 5 bases, and 11 bases lay between the germline ends. The CDR3 has 13 amino acids. CDR3 bases: TGTGCCAGCAGCCTTGAGTCCCACAATGAGCAGTTCTTC. It translates to CASSLESHNEQFF.

The chain couples TRBV11-2 to TRBJ2-1; D possibly corresponds to TRBD2 (6 bases). V lost 5 bases and J 0 bases, leaving 17 bases between the germline ends. The CDR3 has 17 amino acids. CDR1 and CDR2 from the germline V gene are SGHAT and FQNNGV. The CDR3 loop reads CASSRGHGGGSYNEQFF. The CDR3 bases are TGTGCCAGCAGCCGCGGGCATGGGGGAGGCTCCTACAATGAGCAGTTCTTC.

The chain carries TRBV7-3 and TRBJ2-1; 13 bases match TRBD2. The CDR3 contains 16 residues. Unmatched junction bases numbered 13, after V lost 7 bases and J lost 10 bases. CDR1 and CDR2 (germline): SGHTA, FQGTGA. CDR3 in amino acids: CASTSPGTSGTSEQFF. CDR3 nucleotide sequence: TGTGCCAGCACCTCTCCCGGGACTAGCGGGACCTCGGAGCAGTTCTTC.

This clone was observed once. This chain joins TRBV27 and TRBJ2-3, with 7 bases lining up with TRBD2. Germline CDR1 and CDR2: MNHEY and SMNVEV (reference sequence). The CDR3 runs 16 residues. Trimming cost V 4 bases and J 1 base; bases outside gene matches: 8. CDR3 in amino acids: CASSSLVAGGTDTQYF. The CDR3 nucleotides read TGTGCCAGCAGTTCCCTCGTGGCGGGAGGCACAGATACGCAGTATTTT.